The clone carrying this T cell receptor beta chain was seen only once. Time point defined: newly diagnosed GD, antithyroid drugs for less than 3 months. PBMC RNA served as the TCR library source. With iRepertoire HTBI primers and Arm-PCR of CDR3 regions, TCR beta libraries were built. Via MiXCR, TCRdb re-called the multiplex PCR reads, giving one row per CDR3 protein. This sample carries 350,000 to 500,000 distinct CDR3 sequences, 16% of them seen once, and the ten largest clones take around 11%. V shed 0 bases and J shed 5 bases, with 21 bases lying between them. Germline assignment: CDR1 MNHEY and CDR2 SVGAGI. CDR3 length: 18 residues. These data belong to a study of regulatory T cells in long-lasting Graves disease. These data also featured in a second study, about T cells in Graves' hyperthyroidism and ophthalmopathy.

V usage is TRBV6-5 and J usage is TRBJ2-3; D tentatively fits TRBD1 or TRBD2 (5 bases each). Source: peripheral blood mononuclear cells (PBMCs), taken at new diagnosis, from a patient treated with antithyroid drugs. The source is a young woman with Graves disease. The CDR3 DNA sequence: TGTGCCAGCAGTTACTCGGTGAGGGACCCCGGCGGCGGAGATACGCAGTATTTT. It specifies CASSYSVRDPGGGDTQYF.